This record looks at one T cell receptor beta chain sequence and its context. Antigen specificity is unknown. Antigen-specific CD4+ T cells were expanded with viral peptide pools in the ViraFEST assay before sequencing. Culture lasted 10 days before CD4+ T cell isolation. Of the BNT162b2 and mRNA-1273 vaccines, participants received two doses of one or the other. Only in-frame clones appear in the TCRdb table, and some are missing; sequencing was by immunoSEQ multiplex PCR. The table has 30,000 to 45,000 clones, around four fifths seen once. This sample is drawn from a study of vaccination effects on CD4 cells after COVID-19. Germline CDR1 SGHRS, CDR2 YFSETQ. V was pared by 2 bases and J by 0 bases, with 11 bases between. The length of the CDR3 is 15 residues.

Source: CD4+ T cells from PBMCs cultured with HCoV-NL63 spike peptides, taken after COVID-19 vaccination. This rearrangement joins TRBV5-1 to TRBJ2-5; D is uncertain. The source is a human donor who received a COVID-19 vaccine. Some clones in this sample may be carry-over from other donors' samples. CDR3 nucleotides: TGCGCCAGCAGCTTCGAGACAACATACCAAGAGACCCAGTACTTC. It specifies CASSFETTYQETQYF.